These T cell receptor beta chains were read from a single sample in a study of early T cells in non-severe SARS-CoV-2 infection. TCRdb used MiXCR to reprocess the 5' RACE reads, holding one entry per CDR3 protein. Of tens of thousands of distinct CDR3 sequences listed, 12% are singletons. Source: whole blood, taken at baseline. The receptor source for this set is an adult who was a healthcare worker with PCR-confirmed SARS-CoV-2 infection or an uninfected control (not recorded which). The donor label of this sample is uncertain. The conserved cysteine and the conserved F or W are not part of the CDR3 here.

cdr3_aa: ASSQSTGTNKKLF; v_call: TRBV18; j_call: TRBJ1-4
cdr3_aa: ASSEQGNTEAF; v_call: TRBV2; j_call: TRBJ1-1
cdr3_aa: SVRGFGETQY; v_call: TRBV29-1; j_call: TRBJ2-5
cdr3_aa: ASNPDLPSNTGELF; v_call: TRBV7-9; j_call: TRBJ2-2
cdr3_aa: ASSLGQGTGELF; v_call: TRBV12-3/TRBV12-4; j_call: TRBJ2-2
cdr3_aa: ASSSRTHTGELF; v_call: TRBV13; j_call: TRBJ2-2
cdr3_aa: ASSEERGSS; v_call: TRBV6-1; j_call: TRBJ1-2
cdr3_aa: ASSLPTGDPKKLF; v_call: TRBV5-1; j_call: TRBJ1-4
cdr3_aa: AVNSGGLSYNEQF; v_call: TRBV10-3; j_call: TRBJ2-1
cdr3_aa: ASEGFTGELF; v_call: TRBV10-1; j_call: TRBJ2-2
cdr3_aa: ATSDSGHYNEQF; v_call: TRBV24-1; j_call: TRBJ2-1
cdr3_aa: AWTSNTGELF; v_call: TRBV30; j_call: TRBJ2-2
cdr3_aa: ASSPGGGNEKLF; v_call: TRBV7-8; j_call: TRBJ1-4
cdr3_aa: ASSLESRGRSSYNEQF; v_call: TRBV7-6; j_call: TRBJ2-1
cdr3_aa: ASSAHLQETQY; v_call: TRBV10-2; j_call: TRBJ2-5
cdr3_aa: AISESADTQY; v_call: TRBV10-3; j_call: TRBJ2-3
cdr3_aa: ASSYSSVTTETQY; v_call: TRBV6-5; j_call: TRBJ2-5
cdr3_aa: ASSLGTPTTDTQY; v_call: TRBV5-1; j_call: TRBJ2-3
cdr3_aa: ASSPRDRDYGYT; v_call: TRBV6-5; j_call: TRBJ1-2
cdr3_aa: SANERLWVNNSPLH; v_call: TRBV20-1; j_call: TRBJ1-6
cdr3_aa: ASRRSSGPSETQY; v_call: TRBV7-9; j_call: TRBJ2-5
cdr3_aa: SVDGGPYTGELF; v_call: TRBV29-1; j_call: TRBJ2-2
cdr3_aa: SARKGWYTGELF; v_call: TRBV20-1; j_call: TRBJ2-2
cdr3_aa: ASSLEWRATQY; v_call: TRBV5-1; j_call: TRBJ2-5
cdr3_aa: ASSYSRTVGTEAF; v_call: TRBV6-5; j_call: TRBJ1-1
cdr3_aa: ATSDPRLGTGELF; v_call: TRBV24-1; j_call: TRBJ2-2
cdr3_aa: ASSPRGANTGELF; v_call: TRBV5-5; j_call: TRBJ2-2
cdr3_aa: ASSLVGGRSYNEQF; v_call: TRBV7-2; j_call: TRBJ2-1
cdr3_aa: SATSRFLGTYGYT; v_call: TRBV20-1; j_call: TRBJ1-2
cdr3_aa: SATLAGSSYNEQF; v_call: TRBV20-1; j_call: TRBJ2-1
cdr3_aa: ASSSDRDKGYT; v_call: TRBV7-6; j_call: TRBJ1-2
cdr3_aa: ASSFGKGNQPQH; v_call: TRBV12-3/TRBV12-4; j_call: TRBJ1-5
cdr3_aa: SARLSGVRGYTDTQY; v_call: TRBV20-1; j_call: TRBJ2-3